These 16 T cell receptor beta chains came from one sample sequenced in a study of T cell repertoires in cytomegalovirus infection. TCRdb reprocessed the reads via MiXCR and lists one record per CDR3 protein. The sample has some 450,000 distinct CDR3 sequences; about a third are singletons. The sequenced material came from PBMCs. The receptors here all came from a human donor in good health (CMV status not recorded). Some clones in this sample may be carry-over from other donors' samples.

The chain is built from TRBV19 and TRBJ2-3; D unresolved. The CDR3 runs 14 residues. Germline values: CDR1 LNHDA, CDR2 SQIVND (reference sequence). Trimming left V 3 bases short and J 2 bases short, with 9 bases between. In DNA, the CDR3 is TGTGCCAGTAGTATGGACCGAATCACAGATACGCAGTATTTT. It encodes CASSMDRITDTQYF.

The chain recombines TRBV19 with TRBJ1-5; the D gene is possibly TRBD1 (5 bases). Trimming stripped 7 bases from V and 7 bases from J, with 17 bases between. The CDR3 is made up of 14 amino acids. The germline CDR1 and CDR2 sequences are LNHDA and SQIVND (reference sequence). The CDR3 loop reads CASTTQEGHQPQHF. Here the CDR3 DNA reads TGTGCCAGTACCACCCAGGAGGGGCACCAGCCCCAGCATTTT.

The chain recombines TRBV19 with TRBJ2-3; 12 nucleotides agree with TRBD2. J was trimmed by 3 bases and V by 6 bases; bases with no gene match: 10. The germline V gene encodes CDR1 LNHDA and CDR2 SQIVND (reference sequence). CDR3 length: 17 residues. CDR3 residues: CASSTRTSGVGTDTQYF. CDR3 in DNA: TGTGCCAGTAGCACTCGGACTAGCGGGGTAGGGACAGATACGCAGTATTTT.

CDR3 sequence: CASSPWDTSYEQYF. The CDR3 nucleotides read TGTGCCAGCAGCCCCTGGGACACCTCCTACGAGCAGTACTTC. The chain uses TRBV3-1 and TRBJ2-7; maybe TRBD1 (6 bases). Germline V gene sequence: CDR1 LGHDT, CDR2 YNNKEL (reference sequence). Deletions cut 4 bases from V and 0 bases from J, with 10 bases between. This CDR3 has 14 residues.

This clonotype was counted only a few times. This sequence joins TRBV6-2 or TRBV6-3 and TRBJ1-2, with D hard to call. Trimming left V 5 bases short and J 4 bases short, with 17 bases between. Germline lookup yields CDR1 MNHEY and CDR2 SVGEGT. The CDR3 loop spans 15 amino acids. DNA for the CDR3: TGTGCCAGCAGTCACACAGACGCCGGGTCCTATGGCTACACCTTC. Encoded protein: CASSHTDAGSYGYTF.

The chain links TRBV15 to TRBJ2-7; 7 nucleotides match TRBD2. Germline values: CDR1 LNHNV, CDR2 YYDKDF (reference sequence). V shed 3 bases, J shed 11 bases, and the junction held 16 bases outside the gene matches. The CDR3 has 15 amino acids. CDR3 region: CATSSAGGGAYDKYF. CDR3 bases: TGTGCCACCAGCAGCGCCGGGGGAGGGGCCTACGATAAGTACTTC. The whole variable domain, remainder taken from reference TRBV15 and TRBJ2-7, is DAMVIQNPRYQVTQFGKPVTLSCSQTLNHNVMYWYQQKSSQAPKLLFHYYDKDFNNEADTPDNFQSRRPNTSFCFLDIRSPGLGDTAMYLCATSSAGGGAYDKYFGPGTRLTVT.

The rearrangement uses TRBV19 and TRBJ1-5, with 9 positions matching TRBD1. The CDR3 runs to 15 residues. With 4 bases clipped from V and 9 bases from J, the junction kept 10 bases outside the gene matches. Germline V lookup: CDR1 LNHDA, CDR2 SQIVND (reference sequence). DNA for the CDR3: TGTGCCAGTAGTAGGACAGGGGCAGGGAACCCGCCCCAGCATTTT. Protein: CASSRTGAGNPPQHF.

Note on this clonotype: The limits of the CDR3 on the DNA are not certain, so only TCRdb's listed CDR3 is given. This chain uses TRBV19 with TRBJ2-3; no check of the table's D call, TRBD2, against the DNA was made. The CDR3 spans 17 residues, counting both ends. Per the germline V gene, CDR1 is LNHDA and CDR2 is SQIVND (reference sequence). CDR3 loop: CASSSSGIAGAADTQYF.

The chain employs TRBV6-2 or TRBV6-3 and TRBJ2-7; D uncertain. This CDR3 region has 11 residues. Germline V gene lookup returns CDR1 MNHEY and CDR2 SVGEGT. Trimming removed 4 bases at V and 7 bases at J, with 8 bases between. Here the CDR3 DNA reads TGTGCCAGCAGTTCCAGACGTGAGCAGTACTTC. Protein sequence: CASSSRREQYF.

This clonotype was counted ten times or more. The chain is built from TRBV7-8 and TRBJ2-7; maybe TRBD2 (6 bases). In germline, CDR1 is SGHVS, CDR2 FQNEAQ. The V end lost 3 bases, the J end lost 3 bases, and 15 bases lay between the germline ends. CDR3 length: 15 residues. The DNA of the CDR3 is TGTGCCAGCAGCTTTGGACACCCGGGGGACTACGAGCAGTACTTC. It is translated as CASSFGHPGDYEQYF.

This clonotype was seen more than once but under ten times. The chain uses TRBV12-3 or TRBV12-4 and TRBJ2-3, with no clear D. V lost 1 base, J lost 1 base, and 6 bases lay in between. CDR3 length: 14 residues. CDR3 in amino acids: CASSLVRGTDTQYF. The CDR3 region has the DNA TGTGCCAGCAGTTTAGTAAGGGGCACAGATACGCAGTATTTT.

The V and J genes are TRBV14 and TRBJ2-5; either TRBD1 or TRBD2 may fit D (5 bases each). V dropped 4 bases and J dropped 5 bases, with 20 bases sitting between them. The CDR3 is 16 amino acids. Germline loops: CDR1 SGHDN, CDR2 FVKESK. CDR3 sequence: CASSRGRPSPTETQYF. In DNA form, the CDR3 reads TGTGCCAGCAGCCGGGGACGACCGTCCCCGACGGAGACCCAGTACTTC.

The chain employs TRBV28 and TRBJ1-5, with D perhaps TRBD1 (5 bases). The V end was cut by 7 bases, the J end by 3 bases, with 16 bases between. CDR1 and CDR2 from the germline V gene are MDHEN and SYDVKM. The length of the CDR3 is 15 residues. The DNA for the CDR3 is TGTGCCAGCACTCCCTTCTGGACAAACAATCAGCCCCAGCATTTT. Amino acids: CASTPFWTNNQPQHF.

This clonotype was seen once. This may stem from a read error, because a much larger clone lies one nucleotide away. CDR3 sequence: CASSYATNRGRGTDTQYF. The CDR3 DNA sequence: TGTGCCAGCAGCTACGCGACCAACAGGGGAAGGGGCACAGATACGCAGTATTTT. The chain carries TRBV7-4 and TRBJ2-3; 7 bases line up with TRBD1. The CDR3 spans 18 residues. CDR1 is SGHVT, CDR2 SQSDAQ, per germline. V dropped 4 bases and J dropped 1; count of bases not matched to a gene: 14.

This clonotype was found a few times. The gene calls are TRBV4-3 and TRBJ2-4; 12 bases map to TRBD2. Trimming cost V 0 bases and J 7 bases; bases outside gene matches: 4. The CDR3 is made up of 16 amino acids. The germline CDR1 and CDR2 sequences are LGHNA and YSLEER. The CDR3 loop reads CASSQDPSGGGNIQYF. The CDR3, as DNA: TGCGCCAGCAGCCAAGATCCTAGCGGGGGGGGCAACATTCAGTACTTC.

This clonotype was counted only a few times. The chain employs TRBV4-2 and TRBJ2-3, with 11 bases lining up with TRBD2. Germline-derived CDR1 and CDR2 are LGHNA and YNFKEQ. The V gene end was trimmed by 3 bases and the J gene end by 2 bases; junction bases not matched to a gene: 1. This CDR3 comprises 15 residues. CDR3 protein: CASSQGLAATDTQYF. DNA for the CDR3: TGTGCCAGCAGCCAGGGACTAGCGGCCACAGATACGCAGTATTTT.